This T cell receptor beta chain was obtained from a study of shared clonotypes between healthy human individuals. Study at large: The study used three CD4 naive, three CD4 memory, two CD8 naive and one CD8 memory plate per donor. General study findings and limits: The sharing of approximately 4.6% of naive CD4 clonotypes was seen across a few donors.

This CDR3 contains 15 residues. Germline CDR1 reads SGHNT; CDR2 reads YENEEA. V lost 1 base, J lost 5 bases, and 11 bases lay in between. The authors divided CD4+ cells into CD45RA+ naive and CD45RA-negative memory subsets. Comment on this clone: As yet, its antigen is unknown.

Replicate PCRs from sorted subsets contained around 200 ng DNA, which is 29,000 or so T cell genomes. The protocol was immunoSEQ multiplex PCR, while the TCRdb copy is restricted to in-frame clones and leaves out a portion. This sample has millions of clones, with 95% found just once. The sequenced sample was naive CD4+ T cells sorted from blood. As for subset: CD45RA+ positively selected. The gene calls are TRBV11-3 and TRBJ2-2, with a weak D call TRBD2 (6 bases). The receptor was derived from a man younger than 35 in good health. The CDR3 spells CASSLAGEETGELFF. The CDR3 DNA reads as TGTGCCAGCAGCTTAGCGGGGGAGGAGACCGGGGAGCTGTTTTTT.